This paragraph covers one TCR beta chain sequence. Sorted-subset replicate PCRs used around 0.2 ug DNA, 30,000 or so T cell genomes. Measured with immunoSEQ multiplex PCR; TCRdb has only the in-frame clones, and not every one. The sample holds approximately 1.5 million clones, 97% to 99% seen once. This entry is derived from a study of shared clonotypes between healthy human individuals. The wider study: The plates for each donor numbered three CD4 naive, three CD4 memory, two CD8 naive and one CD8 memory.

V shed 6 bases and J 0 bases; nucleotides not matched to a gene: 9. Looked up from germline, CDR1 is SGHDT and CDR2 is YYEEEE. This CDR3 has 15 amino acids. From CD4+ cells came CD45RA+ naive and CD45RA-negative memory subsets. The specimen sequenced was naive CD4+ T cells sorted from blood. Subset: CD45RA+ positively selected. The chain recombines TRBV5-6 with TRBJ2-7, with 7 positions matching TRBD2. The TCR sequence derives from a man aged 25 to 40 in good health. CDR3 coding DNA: TGTGCCAGCACTCGGGACTACGGCAGCTCCTACGAGCAGTACTTC. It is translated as CASTRDYGSSYEQYF.